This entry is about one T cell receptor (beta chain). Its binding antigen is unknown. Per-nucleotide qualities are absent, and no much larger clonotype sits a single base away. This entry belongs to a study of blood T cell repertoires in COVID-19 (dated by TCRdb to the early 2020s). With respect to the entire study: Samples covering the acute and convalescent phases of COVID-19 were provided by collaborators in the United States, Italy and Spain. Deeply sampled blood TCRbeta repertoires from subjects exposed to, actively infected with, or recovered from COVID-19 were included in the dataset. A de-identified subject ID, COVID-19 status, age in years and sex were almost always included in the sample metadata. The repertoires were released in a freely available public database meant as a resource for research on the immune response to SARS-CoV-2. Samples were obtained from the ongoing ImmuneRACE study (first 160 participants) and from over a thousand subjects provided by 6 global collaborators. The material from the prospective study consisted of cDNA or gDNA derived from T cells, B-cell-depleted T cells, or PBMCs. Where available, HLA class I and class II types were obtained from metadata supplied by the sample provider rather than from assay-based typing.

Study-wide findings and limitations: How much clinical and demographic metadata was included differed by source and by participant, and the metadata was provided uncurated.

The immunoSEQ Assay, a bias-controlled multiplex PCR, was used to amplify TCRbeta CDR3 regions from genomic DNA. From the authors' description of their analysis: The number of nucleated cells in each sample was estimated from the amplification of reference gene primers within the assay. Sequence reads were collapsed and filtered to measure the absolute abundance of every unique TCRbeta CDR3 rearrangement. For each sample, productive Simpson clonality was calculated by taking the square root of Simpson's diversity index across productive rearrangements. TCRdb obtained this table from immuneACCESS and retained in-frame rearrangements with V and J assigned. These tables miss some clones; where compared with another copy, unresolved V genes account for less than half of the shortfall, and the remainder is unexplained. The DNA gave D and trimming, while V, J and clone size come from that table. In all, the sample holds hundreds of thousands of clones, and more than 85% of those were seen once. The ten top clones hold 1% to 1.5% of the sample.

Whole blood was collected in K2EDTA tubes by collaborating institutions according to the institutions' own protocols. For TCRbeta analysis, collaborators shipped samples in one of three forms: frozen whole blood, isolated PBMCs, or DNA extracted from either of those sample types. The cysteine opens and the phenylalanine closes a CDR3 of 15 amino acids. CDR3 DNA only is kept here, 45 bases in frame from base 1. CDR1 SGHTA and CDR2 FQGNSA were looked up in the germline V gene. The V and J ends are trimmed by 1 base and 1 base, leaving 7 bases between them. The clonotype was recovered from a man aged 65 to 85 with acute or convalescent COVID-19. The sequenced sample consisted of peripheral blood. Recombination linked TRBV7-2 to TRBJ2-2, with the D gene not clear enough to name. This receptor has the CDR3 CASSLVRLNTGELFF. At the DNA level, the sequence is TGTGCCAGCAGCTTAGTGCGGCTGAACACCGGGGAGCTGTTTTTT.